This record concerns one TCR beta chain sequence. Its antigen is currently unknown. The data derive from a study of shared clonotypes between healthy human individuals. Running of the assay took place at deep level. Sequenced by immunoSEQ multiplex PCR; TCRdb stores in-frame clones only, minus some. The repertoire holds about 1.5 million clones, more than 95% seen once, with more than 0.9% in the top ten. Study observations and caveats: Only blood was sampled; tissue repertoires likely differ.

The CDR3 runs to 17 residues. Trimming took 1 base from V and 0 from J; bases not matched to a gene: 2. Germline V gives CDR1 LGHNA, CDR2 YNFKEQ. The TCR sequence derives from a man aged 30 to 39 in good health. The chain uses TRBV4-2 and TRBJ1-3, with 11 nucleotides matching TRBD1. Sequenced sample: naive CD4+ T cells sorted from blood. Noted subset: CD45RA+ positively selected. CDR3 region: CASSQVGTGGSGNTIYF. CDR3 bases: TGTGCCAGCAGCCAAGTCGGGACAGGGGGCTCTGGAAACACCATATATTTT.